This entry features one T cell receptor (beta chain) sequence. The sample originates from a study of blood T cell repertoires in COVID-19. Study-wide background: There were acute and convalescent COVID-19 samples, and they came from the United States, Italy and Spain. From T cells, B-cell-depleted T cells, or PBMCs came the material, which was cDNA or gDNA.

Methods used by the authors: Quantification of nucleated cells was approximated via reference gene primer amplification. Sequencing used immunoSEQ multiplex PCR; TCRdb keeps in-frame clones, though not all of them. V, J and clone size were drawn from that table, and D and trimming were deduced from the DNA. This table has some 220,000 clones, about four fifths appearing once. Sequencing was done on a sample of peripheral blood. The TCR originated in a man in his fifties with acute or convalescent COVID-19.

The CDR3 spells CASNPRGTGELFF. The CDR3 nucleotides are TGTGCCAGCAACCCCAGGGGGACCGGGGAGCTGTTTTTT. This sequence joins TRBV2 and TRBJ2-2, with TRBD1 identical over 7 bases. Germline lookup yields CDR1 SNHLY and CDR2 FYNNEI. The CDR3 runs 13 residues. V was pared by 7 bases and J by 5 bases, with 4 bases of the junction left unmatched.